Listed below are T cell receptor beta chains from one sample, sequenced in a study of blood T cells in healthy people across ages. TCRdb used MiXCR to reprocess the 5' RACE reads, holding one entry per CDR3 protein. Among 630,000 or so distinct CDR3 sequences listed, roughly 31% were seen once. The material sequenced was blood. The receptors shown here come from a woman older than 75 in good health. CDR3s leave out the opening cysteine and the closing phenylalanine or tryptophan. The order of the fields is D gene, CDR3 length, V gene, CDR3 protein. D genes are given only for firm matches.

TRBD1 13 TRBV18 TSSPSGQMNTEAF
- 11 TRBV12-3/TRBV12-4 ASRMDATYEQY
- 13 TRBV4-2 ASSLNVGVGQPQH
- 11 TRBV25-1 ASQDRPNTEAF
- 12 TRBV20-1 SAPWGGRDQPQH
TRBD2 12 TRBV20-1 SARPAGGLNEQY
TRBD1 14 TRBV5-1 ASSLFPDRSTDTQY
- 13 TRBV5-4 ASSGDGKVNEKLF
TRBD1 9 TRBV6-5 ASNRGHEQF
- 14 TRBV20-1 SAARQGPRGPDTQY
- 14 TRBV9 ASSAGGDSGTDTQY
TRBD1 13 TRBV5-1 ASSYQTGGIDEQY
- 12 TRBV20-1 SARDPYQAYEQY